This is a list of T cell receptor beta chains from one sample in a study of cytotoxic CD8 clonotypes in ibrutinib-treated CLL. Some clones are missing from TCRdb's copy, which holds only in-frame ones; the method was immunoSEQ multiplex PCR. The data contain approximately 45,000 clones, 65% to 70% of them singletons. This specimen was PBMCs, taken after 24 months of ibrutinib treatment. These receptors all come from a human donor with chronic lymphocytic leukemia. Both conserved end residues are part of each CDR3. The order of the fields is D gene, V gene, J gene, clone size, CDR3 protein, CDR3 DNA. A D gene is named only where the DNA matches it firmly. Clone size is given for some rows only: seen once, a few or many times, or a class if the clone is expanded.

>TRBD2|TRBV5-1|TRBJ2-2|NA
CASSVVAGESGELFF
TGCGCCAGCAGCGTGGTAGCGGGAGAGTCCGGGGAGCTGTTTTTT
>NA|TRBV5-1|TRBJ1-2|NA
CASSENTGYGYTF
TGCGCCAGCAGCGAAAACACAGGGTATGGCTACACCTTC
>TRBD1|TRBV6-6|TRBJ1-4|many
CASSPGTATRNEKLFF
TGTGCCAGCAGCCCTGGGACAGCAACTAGGAATGAAAAACTGTTTTTT
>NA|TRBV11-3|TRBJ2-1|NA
CASSLDNEQFF
TGTGCCAGCAGCTTAGACAATGAGCAGTTCTTC
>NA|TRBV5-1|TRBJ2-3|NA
CASSLGGRNTDTQYF
TGCGCCAGCAGCTTGGGGGGGCGGAACACAGATACGCAGTATTTT
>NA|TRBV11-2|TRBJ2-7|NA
CASSLNWHEQYF
TGTGCCAGCAGCTTGAATTGGCACGAGCAGTACTTC
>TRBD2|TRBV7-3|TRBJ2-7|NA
CASSLSVAGRHRPYEQYF
TGTGCCAGCAGCTTAAGTGTAGCGGGGAGACATAGACCCTACGAGCAGTACTTC
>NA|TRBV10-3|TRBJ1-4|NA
CAIRLIFSPDEKLFF
TGTGCCATACGCCTTATATTCTCCCCTGATGAAAAACTGTTTTTT
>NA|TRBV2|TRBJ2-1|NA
CASSVGTGEQFF
TGTGCCAGCAGTGTAGGCACGGGTGAGCAGTTCTTC
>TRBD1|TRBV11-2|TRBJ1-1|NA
CASSLTGRGTEAFF
TGTGCCAGCAGCTTGACAGGGAGGGGGACTGAAGCTTTCTTT
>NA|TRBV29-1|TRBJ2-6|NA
CSAWVSGNQGANVLTF
TGCAGCGCCTGGGTCTCCGGGAACCAAGGGGCCAACGTCCTGACTTTC
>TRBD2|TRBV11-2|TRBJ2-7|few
CASSLGGGPYEQYF
TGTGCCAGCAGCTTAGGCGGGGGGCCCTACGAGCAGTACTTC
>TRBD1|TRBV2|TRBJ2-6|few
CASSEAGAGRGHSGANVLTF
TGTGCCAGCAGTGAAGCCGGGGCGGGCAGGGGGCACTCTGGGGCCAACGTCCTGACTTTC
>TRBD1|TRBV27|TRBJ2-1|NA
CASSSWNRGNEQFF
TGTGCCAGCAGTTCCTGGAACAGGGGCAATGAGCAGTTCTTC
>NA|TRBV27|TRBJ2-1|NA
CASSFIGDEQFF
TGTGCCAGCAGTTTCATAGGGGATGAGCAGTTCTTC
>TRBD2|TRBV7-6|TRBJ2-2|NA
CASSQTSGSGELFF
TGTGCCAGCAGCCAGACTAGCGGGAGTGGGGAGCTGTTTTTT
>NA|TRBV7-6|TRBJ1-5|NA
CASSQGVPGSNQPQHF
TGTGCCAGCAGCCAGGGAGTTCCTGGGAGCAATCAGCCCCAGCATTTT